This T cell receptor (beta chain) appears in the sequencing data of a study of shared clonotypes between healthy human individuals. Sequencing used immunoSEQ multiplex PCR; TCRdb keeps in-frame clones, though not all of them. Among approximately 980,000 clones listed, roughly 72% were seen once. Trimming removed 1 base from V and 5 bases from J; junction bases left unmatched: 6. From germline, CDR1 is SGHVS and CDR2 FNYEAQ. The CDR3 is made up of 15 amino acids. The chain carries TRBV7-6 and TRBJ2-3; TRBD2 matches 7 bases. This receptor was taken from a man younger than 30 in good health. Sample: memory CD4+ T cells sorted from blood. Subset reported: CD45RA-negative fraction. CDR3 protein: CASSLGTWEGDTQYF. The CDR3 nucleotides are TGTGCCAGCAGCTTAGGTACATGGGAGGGAGATACGCAGTATTTT.